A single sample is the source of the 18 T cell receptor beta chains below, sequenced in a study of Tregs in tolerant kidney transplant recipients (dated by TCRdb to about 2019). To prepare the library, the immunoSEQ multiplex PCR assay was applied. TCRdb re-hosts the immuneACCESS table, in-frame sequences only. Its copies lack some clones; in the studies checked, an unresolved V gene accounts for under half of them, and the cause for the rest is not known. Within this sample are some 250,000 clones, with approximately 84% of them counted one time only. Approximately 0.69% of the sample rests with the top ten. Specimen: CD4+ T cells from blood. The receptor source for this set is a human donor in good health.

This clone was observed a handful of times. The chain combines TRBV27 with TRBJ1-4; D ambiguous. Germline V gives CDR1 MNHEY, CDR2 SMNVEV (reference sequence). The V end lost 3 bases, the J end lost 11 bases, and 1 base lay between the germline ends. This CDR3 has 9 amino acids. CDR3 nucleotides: TGTGCCAGCAGTTTTAAACTGTTTTTT. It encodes CASSFKLFF.

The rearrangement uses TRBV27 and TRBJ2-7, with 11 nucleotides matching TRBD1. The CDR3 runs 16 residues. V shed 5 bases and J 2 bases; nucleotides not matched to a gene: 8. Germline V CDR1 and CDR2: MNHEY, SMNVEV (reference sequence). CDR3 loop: CASSKTGQGGTYEQYF. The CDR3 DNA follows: TGTGCCAGCAGTAAAACGGGACAGGGGGGAACCTACGAGCAGTACTTC.

The CDR3 region has the DNA TGCGCCAGCAGCTCGGCGGACAGGGGGGTGACCAAAAACATTCAGTACTTC. The encoded protein is CASSSADRGVTKNIQYF. The genes are TRBV5-1 and TRBJ2-4, with 10 bases aligning to TRBD1. V was pared by 3 bases and J by 2 bases, with 8 bases of the junction left unmatched. The CDR3 sequence is 17 residues long. CDR1 is SGHRS and CDR2 is YFSETQ in the germline V gene.

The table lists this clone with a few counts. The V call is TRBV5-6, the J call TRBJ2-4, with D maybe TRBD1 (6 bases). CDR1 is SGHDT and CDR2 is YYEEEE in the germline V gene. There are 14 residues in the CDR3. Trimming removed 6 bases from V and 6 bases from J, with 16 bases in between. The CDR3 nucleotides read TGTGCCAGCACACTACAGGGAAGGGCAAACATTCAGTACTTC. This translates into CASTLQGRANIQYF.

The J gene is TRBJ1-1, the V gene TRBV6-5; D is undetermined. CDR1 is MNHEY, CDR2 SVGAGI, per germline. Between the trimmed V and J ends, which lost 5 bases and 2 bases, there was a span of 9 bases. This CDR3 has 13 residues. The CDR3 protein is CASSRPANTEAFF. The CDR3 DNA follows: TGTGCCAGCAGTCGCCCCGCCAACACTGAAGCTTTCTTT.

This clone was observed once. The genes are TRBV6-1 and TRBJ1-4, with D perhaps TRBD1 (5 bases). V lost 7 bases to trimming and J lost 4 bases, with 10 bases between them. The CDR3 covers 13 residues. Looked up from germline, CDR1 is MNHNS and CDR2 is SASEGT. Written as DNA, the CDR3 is TGTGCCAGCACTGGACACATTAATGAAAAACTGTTTTTT. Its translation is CASTGHINEKLFF.

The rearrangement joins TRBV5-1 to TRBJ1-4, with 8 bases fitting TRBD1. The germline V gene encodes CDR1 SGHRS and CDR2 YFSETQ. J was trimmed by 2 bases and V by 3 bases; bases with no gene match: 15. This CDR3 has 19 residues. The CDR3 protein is CASSSKIQGVVRTNEKLFF. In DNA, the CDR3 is TGCGCCAGCAGCTCGAAAATACAGGGGGTGGTTAGGACTAATGAAAAACTGTTTTTT.

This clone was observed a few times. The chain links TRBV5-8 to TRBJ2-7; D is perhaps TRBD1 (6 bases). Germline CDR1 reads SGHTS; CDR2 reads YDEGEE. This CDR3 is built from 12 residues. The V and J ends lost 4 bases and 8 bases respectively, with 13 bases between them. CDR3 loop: CASSGGLAKQYF. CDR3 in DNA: TGTGCCAGCAGCGGGGGCCTTGCCAAGCAGTACTTC.

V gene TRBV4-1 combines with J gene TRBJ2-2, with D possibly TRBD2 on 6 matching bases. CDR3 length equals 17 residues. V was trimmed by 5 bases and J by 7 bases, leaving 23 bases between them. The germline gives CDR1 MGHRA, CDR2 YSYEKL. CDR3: CASSWSPGLLIFGELFF. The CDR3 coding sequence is TGCGCCAGCAGCTGGAGCCCGGGACTCCTGATTTTCGGGGAGCTGTTTTTT.

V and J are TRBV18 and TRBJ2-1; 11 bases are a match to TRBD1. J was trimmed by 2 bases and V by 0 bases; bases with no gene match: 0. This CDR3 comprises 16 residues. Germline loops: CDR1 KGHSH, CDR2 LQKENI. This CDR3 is CASSPPGQGAYNEQFF. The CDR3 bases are TGTGCCAGCTCACCACCGGGACAGGGGGCCTACAATGAGCAGTTCTTC.

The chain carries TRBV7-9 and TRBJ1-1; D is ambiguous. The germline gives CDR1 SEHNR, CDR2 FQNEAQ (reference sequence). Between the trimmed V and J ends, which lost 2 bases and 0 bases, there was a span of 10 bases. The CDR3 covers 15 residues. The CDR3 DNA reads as TGTGCCAGCAGCTTATATCCGACCATGAACACTGAAGCTTTCTTT. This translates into CASSLYPTMNTEAFF.

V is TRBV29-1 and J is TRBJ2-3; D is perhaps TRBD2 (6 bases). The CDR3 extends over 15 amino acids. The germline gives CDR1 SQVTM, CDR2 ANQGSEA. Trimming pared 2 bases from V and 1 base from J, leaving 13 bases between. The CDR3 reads CSVESWRVRTDTQYF. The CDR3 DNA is TGCAGCGTTGAATCCTGGAGGGTACGCACAGATACGCAGTATTTT.

This CDR3 reads CASSARLNNEQFF. CDR3 sequence (DNA): TGTGCCAGCAGCGCCCGACTTAACAATGAGCAGTTCTTC. The chain carries TRBV5-8 and TRBJ2-1; no definite D call. Germline V CDR1 and CDR2: SGHTS, YDEGEE. The V gene lost 4 bases and the J gene lost 5 bases, with 10 bases spanning the gap. CDR3 size: 13 residues.

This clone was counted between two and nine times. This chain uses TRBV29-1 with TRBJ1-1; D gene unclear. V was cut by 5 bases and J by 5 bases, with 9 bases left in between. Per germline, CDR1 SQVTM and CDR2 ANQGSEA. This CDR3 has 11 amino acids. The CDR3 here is CSVWERTEAFF. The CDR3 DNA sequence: TGCAGCGTTTGGGAGAGGACTGAAGCTTTCTTT.

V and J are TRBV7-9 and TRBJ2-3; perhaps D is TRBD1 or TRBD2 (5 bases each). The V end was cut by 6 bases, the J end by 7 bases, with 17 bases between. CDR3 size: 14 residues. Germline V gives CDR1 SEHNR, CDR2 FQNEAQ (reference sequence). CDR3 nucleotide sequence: TGTGCCAGCAGTTCCCGGGGCCCTCTCAATACGCAGTATTTT. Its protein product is CASSSRGPLNTQYF.

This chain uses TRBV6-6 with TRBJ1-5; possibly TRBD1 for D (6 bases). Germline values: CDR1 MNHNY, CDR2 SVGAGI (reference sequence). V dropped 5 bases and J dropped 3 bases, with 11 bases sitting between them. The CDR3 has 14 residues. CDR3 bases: TGTGCCAGCAGTAAACAGGGACCCAATCAGCCCCAGCATTTT. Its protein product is CASSKQGPNQPQHF.

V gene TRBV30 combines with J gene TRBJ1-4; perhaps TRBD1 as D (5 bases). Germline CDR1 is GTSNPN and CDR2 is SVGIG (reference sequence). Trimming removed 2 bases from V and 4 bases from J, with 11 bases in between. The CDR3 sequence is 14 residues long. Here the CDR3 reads CAWSPDSRNEKLFF. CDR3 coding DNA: TGTGCCTGGAGTCCCGACAGCCGTAATGAAAAACTGTTTTTT. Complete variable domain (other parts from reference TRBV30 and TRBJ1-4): SQTIHQWPATLVQPVGSPLSLECTVEGTSNPNLYWYRQAAGRGLQLLFYSVGIGQISSEVPQNLSASRPQDRQFILSSKKLLLSDSGFYLCAWSPDSRNEKLFFGSGTQLSVL.

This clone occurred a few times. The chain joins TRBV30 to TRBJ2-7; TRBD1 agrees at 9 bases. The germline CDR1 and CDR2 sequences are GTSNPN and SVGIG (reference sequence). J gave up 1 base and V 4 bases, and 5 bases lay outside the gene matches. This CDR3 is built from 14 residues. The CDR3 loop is CAWTPGQGSYEQYF. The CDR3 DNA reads TGTGCCTGGACTCCGGGACAGGGTTCCTACGAGCAGTACTTC.